The 25 T cell receptor beta chains presented below share a single source sample, sequenced in a study of shared clonotypes between healthy human individuals (TCRdb year 2020). To prepare the library, the immunoSEQ multiplex PCR assay was applied. This is the immuneACCESS table as TCRdb keeps it, with only in-frame sequences that have V and J called. A part of the clones is gone; compared with another copy, unresolved V genes explain less than half, and the rest is unexplained. The sample table shows about 2.1 million clones, and 90% to 95% are seen once. The ten largest clonotypes hold under 2% of the sample. CD8 naive samples were CD45RO-negative cells positively selected for CCR7, giving a CD45RA+CCR7+ population that excluded TemRA cells. The source material was naive CD8+ T cells from PBMCs. The intended sense of this specimen's cell subset or site label: CD45RA+CCR7+. Receptors were obtained from a man between 18 and 29 years old in good health. Some clones in this sample may be carry-over from other donors' samples.

This CDR3 reads CASSQRPGEAETQYF. The CDR3 DNA reads as TGTGCCAGCAGTCAGCGTCCCGGTGAAGCGGAGACCCAGTACTTC. The V call is TRBV28, the J call TRBJ2-5; D is undetermined. The CDR3 loop spans 15 amino acids. Germline CDR1 is MDHEN and CDR2 is SYDVKM. With 5 bases removed from V and 5 bases from J, the gap between germline ends came to 18 bases.

This chain links TRBV7-8 with TRBJ2-7; 8 positions match TRBD1. The CDR3 is 16 amino acids. Germline V gene data show CDR1 as SGHVS and CDR2 as FQNEAQ. J lost 0 bases, V lost 2 bases, and 6 bases had no gene match. CDR3: CASSLSPGQASYEQYF. The CDR3 nucleotides read TGTGCCAGCAGCTTATCTCCGGGACAGGCCTCCTACGAGCAGTACTTC.

Concerning this clone itself: Other nucleotide sequences from this sample produce the same CDR3. The genes are TRBV5-6 and TRBJ1-5; D possibly corresponds to TRBD1 (6 bases). Germline-derived CDR1 and CDR2 are SGHDT and YYEEEE. The CDR3 loop spans 15 amino acids. The V gene lost 0 bases and the J gene lost 1 base, with 8 bases spanning the gap. The CDR3 sequence: CASSLGQGSNQPQHF. Written as DNA, the CDR3 is TGTGCCAGCAGCTTGGGGCAGGGGAGCAATCAGCCCCAGCATTTT.

CDR3 sequence: CASSPNPRGEQYF. The CDR3 region has the DNA TGTGCCAGCAGTCCTAACCCCCGAGGCGAGCAGTACTTC. This chain joins TRBV28 and TRBJ2-7; the D is unclear. The germline V and J ends were trimmed by 5 bases and 6 bases, with 14 bases remaining between them. Germline CDR1 and CDR2: MDHEN and SYDVKM. The CDR3 length is 13 residues.

The CDR3 sequence: CASSQTGKETQYF. CDR3 sequence (DNA): TGTGCCAGCAGCCAAACAGGGAAAGAGACCCAGTACTTC. The chain links TRBV9 to TRBJ2-5; perhaps TRBD1 as D (6 bases). Germline loops: CDR1 SGDLS, CDR2 YYNGEE. The germline V and J ends were trimmed by 4 bases and 3 bases, with 10 bases remaining between them. The CDR3 length is 13 residues. Supplemented by reference TRBV9 and TRBJ2-5, the full variable domain reads DSGVTQTPKHLITATGQRVTLRCSPRSGDLSVYWYQQSLDQGLQFLIQYYNGEERAKGNILERFSAQQFPDLHSELNLSSLELGDSALYFCASSQTGKETQYFGPGTRLLVL.

The CDR3 DNA reads TGCGCCAGCAGCCCGCTTAACCCCGAGGGATCGGGGGCCAACGTCCTGACTTTC. Translating it yields CASSPLNPEGSGANVLTF. This chain links TRBV4-3 with TRBJ2-6; weak D call: TRBD2 (5 bases). Germline CDR1 is LGHNA and CDR2 is YSLEER. V shed 4 bases and J shed 4 bases, with 20 bases lying between them. This CDR3 region has 18 residues.

The genes are TRBV28 and TRBJ2-3; TRBD2 aligns across 9 bases. The CDR3 extends over 18 amino acids. CDR1 is MDHEN, CDR2 SYDVKM, per germline. After removal of 6 bases from V and 4 bases from J, the junction contained 17 bases not matched to a gene. The CDR3 protein is CASSVGLAGIGKADTQYF. In nucleotides, the CDR3 is TGTGCCAGCAGCGTGGGGCTAGCGGGGATCGGGAAGGCAGATACGCAGTATTTT.

The rearrangement links TRBV9 to TRBJ2-3; D unclear. Trimming shortened V by 0 bases and J by 2 bases, and 10 bases separated the two germline ends. From germline, CDR1 is SGDLS and CDR2 YYNGEE. The CDR3 is 15 residues long. In DNA, the CDR3 is TGTGCCAGCAGCGTAGTTGGCACCCTCACAGATACGCAGTATTTT. Translation: CASSVVGTLTDTQYF.

V is TRBV19 and J is TRBJ1-5, with TRBD1 identical over 8 bases. After removal of 4 bases from V and 4 bases from J, the junction contained 6 bases not matched to a gene. Germline values: CDR1 LNHDA, CDR2 SQIVND (reference sequence). The CDR3 totals 15 residues. The CDR3 protein is CASSTRDRRNQPQHF. The CDR3 coding sequence is TGTGCCAGTAGTACCCGGGACAGGAGGAATCAGCCCCAGCATTTT.

This chain links TRBV5-6 with TRBJ2-3; D not resolved. V was cut by 4 bases and J by 0 bases, with 9 bases left in between. The CDR3 is 14 residues long. Germline CDR1 SGHDT, CDR2 YYEEEE. CDR3 protein: CASSVRTSTDTQYF. The CDR3 DNA follows: TGTGCCAGCAGCGTAAGAACTAGCACAGATACGCAGTATTTT.

The chain uses TRBV5-6 and TRBJ2-1; TRBD1 matches 7 bases. CDR1 SGHDT and CDR2 YYEEEE come from the germline V gene. This CDR3 has 15 residues. J gave up 3 bases and V 0 bases, and 3 bases lay outside the gene matches. CDR3 amino acids: CASSLDRGFYNEQFF. As DNA, the CDR3 is TGTGCCAGCAGCTTGGACAGGGGCTTCTACAATGAGCAGTTCTTC.

This chain uses TRBV5-1 with TRBJ2-1; D is possibly TRBD2 (6 bases). Trimming removed 4 bases from V and 3 bases from J, with 17 bases in between. There are 16 residues in the CDR3. Germline V gene lookup returns CDR1 SGHRS and CDR2 YFSETQ. The chain's CDR3 is CASSEPRIADYNEQFF. DNA for the CDR3: TGCGCCAGCAGCGAACCTAGGATAGCGGACTACAATGAGCAGTTCTTC.

The chain carries TRBV11-3 and TRBJ2-2; D may be TRBD2 (5 bases). Germline-derived CDR1 and CDR2 are SGHNT and YENEEA. V dropped 5 bases and J dropped 1 base, with 11 bases sitting between them. The CDR3 sequence is 15 residues long. DNA for the CDR3: TGTGCCAGCAGCCTCCTTCGGGAGAACACCGGGGAGCTGTTTTTT. It translates to CASSLLRENTGELFF.

V is TRBV27 and J is TRBJ1-2; tentatively, D is TRBD1 (5 bases). The length of the CDR3 is 14 residues. Looked up from germline, CDR1 is MNHEY and CDR2 is SMNVEV (reference sequence). V gave up 6 bases and J gave up 2 bases, with 13 bases separating them. CDR3: CASSSQGRNYGYTF. CDR3 DNA: TGTGCCAGCAGCTCTCAGGGCCGAAACTATGGCTACACCTTC.

The chain is built from TRBV28 and TRBJ1-4, with TRBD1 matching over 7 bases. The CDR3 is 15 amino acids. V lost 5 bases and J lost 8; bases outside the gene matches: 11. Germline V gene lookup returns CDR1 MDHEN and CDR2 SYDVKM. CDR3 in DNA: TGTGCCAGCAGTGTCGAGACAGGGATTGGGGAAAAACTGTTTTTT. It is translated as CASSVETGIGEKLFF.

The chain recombines TRBV7-9 with TRBJ2-5, with D possibly TRBD2 on 6 matching bases. This CDR3 has 14 amino acids. Trimming left V 4 bases short and J 0 bases short, with 9 bases between. Germline assignment: CDR1 SEHNR and CDR2 FQNEAQ (reference sequence). The CDR3 protein is CASSSPGDQETQYF. In DNA, the CDR3 is TGTGCCAGCAGCTCACCGGGAGACCAAGAGACCCAGTACTTC. Full variable domain (rest looked up from reference TRBV7-9 and TRBJ2-5): DTGVSQNPRHKITKRGQNVTFRCDPISEHNRLYWYRQTLGQGPEFLTYFQNEAQLEKSRLLSDRFSAERPKGSFSTLEIQRTEQGDSAMYLCASSSPGDQETQYFGPGTRLLVL.

J is TRBJ2-5 and V is TRBV27; D is unclear. V shed 5 bases and J shed 7 bases, with 8 bases lying between them. The CDR3 extends over 11 amino acids. Germline lookup yields CDR1 MNHEY and CDR2 SMNVEV (reference sequence). For the CDR3, the DNA is TGTGCCAGCAGTGGCGCAGGGACCCAGTACTTC. This codes for CASSGAGTQYF.

On this clone: Other DNA sequences in the same sample also yield this CDR3. The rearrangement uses TRBV6-6 and TRBJ2-3; D possibly uses TRBD1 or TRBD2 (6 bases each). V shed 0 bases and J shed 4 bases, with 11 bases lying between them. The CDR3 is 15 amino acids. Germline V CDR1 and CDR2: MNHNY, SVGAGI (reference sequence). The chain's CDR3 is CASSYSGGSADTQYF. CDR3 nucleotides: TGTGCCAGCAGTTACTCGGGGGGCTCCGCAGATACGCAGTATTTT.

The V gene is TRBV6-1, the J gene TRBJ1-3; D remains ambiguous. CDR1 and CDR2 from the germline V gene are MNHNS and SASEGT. The CDR3 spans 16 residues. Deletions cut 3 bases from V and 0 bases from J, with 12 bases between. The CDR3 DNA sequence: TGTGCCAGCAGTGAGTTTCGAGCCAGCTCTGGAAACACCATATATTTT. Translated, it gives CASSEFRASSGNTIYF.

The chain recombines TRBV10-3 with TRBJ2-1, with D perhaps TRBD2 (6 bases). Germline V gene data show CDR1 as ENHRY and CDR2 as SYGVKD. CDR3 size: 14 residues. The V and J ends lost 3 bases and 9 bases respectively, with 15 bases between them. The CDR3 DNA follows: TGTGCCATCAGTGATGGGGTCCAGGGAGGTGAGCAGTTCTTC. Translating gives CAISDGVQGGEQFF.

V and J are TRBV27 and TRBJ1-2, with TRBD1 identical over 7 bases. In germline, CDR1 is MNHEY, CDR2 SMNVEV (reference sequence). Losses at the gene ends were 4 bases for V and 0 bases for J; bases not matched to a gene: 5. This CDR3 spans 15 amino acids. CDR3 region: CASSSITGANYGYTF. Written as DNA, the CDR3 is TGTGCCAGCAGTTCTATTACAGGGGCTAACTATGGCTACACCTTC.

Details on this clone: Different DNA sequences within this sample yield the same CDR3. This chain joins TRBV27 and TRBJ2-1; D tentatively fits TRBD1 or TRBD2 (6 bases each). CDR1 and CDR2 from the germline V gene are MNHEY and SMNVEV (reference sequence). The CDR3 contains 16 residues. V lost 2 bases, J lost 2 bases, and 13 bases lay in between. CDR3 loop: CASSLPGGPPYNEQFF. In nucleotides, the CDR3 is TGTGCCAGCAGTTTACCCGGGGGCCCCCCCTACAATGAGCAGTTCTTC.

The V call is TRBV11-2, the J call TRBJ2-3, with 15 positions matching TRBD2. Unmatched junction bases numbered 10, after V lost 4 bases and J lost 8 bases. The CDR3 is made up of 17 amino acids. Germline CDR1 and CDR2: SGHAT and FQNNGV. The CDR3 sequence: CASSSWTSGRDLGTQYF. The CDR3 coding sequence is TGTGCCAGCAGCTCCTGGACTAGCGGGAGGGATTTGGGTACGCAGTATTTT.

In the case of this clone: Different DNA sequences within this sample yield the same CDR3. The rearrangement joins TRBV28 to TRBJ1-5; D is perhaps TRBD1 (5 bases). V lost 2 bases and J lost 6, with 8 bases in between. Germline V CDR1 and CDR2: MDHEN, SYDVKM. The CDR3 length is 13 residues. CDR3 amino acids: CASSLLRGQPQHF. CDR3 sequence (DNA): TGTGCCAGCAGTTTACTGAGGGGTCAGCCCCAGCATTTT.

This chain uses TRBV10-1 with TRBJ2-1; D is perhaps TRBD2 (5 bases). Deletions cut 0 bases from V and 2 bases from J, with 11 bases between. Germline CDR1 is WNHNN and CDR2 is SYGVQD (reference sequence). The CDR3 runs to 16 residues. CDR3 sequence: CASSESEGSTYNEQFF. As DNA, the CDR3 is TGCGCCAGCAGTGAGTCCGAGGGTTCGACCTACAATGAGCAGTTCTTC.